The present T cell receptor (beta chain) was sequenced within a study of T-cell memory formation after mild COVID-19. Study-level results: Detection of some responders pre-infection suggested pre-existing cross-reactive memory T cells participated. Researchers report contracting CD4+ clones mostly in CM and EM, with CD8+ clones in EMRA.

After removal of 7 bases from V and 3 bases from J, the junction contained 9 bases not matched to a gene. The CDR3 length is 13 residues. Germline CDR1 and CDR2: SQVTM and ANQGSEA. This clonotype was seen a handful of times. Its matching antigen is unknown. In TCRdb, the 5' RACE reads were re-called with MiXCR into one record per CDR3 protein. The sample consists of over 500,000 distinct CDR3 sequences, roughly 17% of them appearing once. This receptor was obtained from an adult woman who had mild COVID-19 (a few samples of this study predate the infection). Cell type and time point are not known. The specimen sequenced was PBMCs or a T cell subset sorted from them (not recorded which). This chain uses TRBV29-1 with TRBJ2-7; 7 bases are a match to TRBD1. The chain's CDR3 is CSALTGPRYEQYF. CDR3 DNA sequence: TGCAGCGCCCTGACAGGGCCACGCTACGAGCAGTACTTC.